Each of the 29 T cell receptor beta chains below was sequenced from the same sample in a study of identical twins. TCRdb called the 5' RACE reads again in MiXCR, with one record for every CDR3 protein. The table lists about 220,000 distinct CDR3 sequences, 5.5% to 7.5% of them singletons. These data were also reused for a study on T cells expressing NK-cell markers.

Material for sequencing was CD8+ T cells sorted from blood. The receptors were gathered from a woman aged 18-29 years in good health.

This clonotype has a count of ten or more. The chain is built from TRBV6-5 and TRBJ2-3; tentatively, D is TRBD1 (5 bases). The CDR3 is 15 amino acids. V lost 0 bases and J 4 bases, leaving 11 bases between the germline ends. Looked up from germline, CDR1 is MNHEY and CDR2 is SVGAGI. The CDR3 coding sequence is TGTGCCAGCAGTTACTCGAGACAGATGGCAGATACGCAGTATTTT. Translated: CASSYSRQMADTQYF.

There are many counts of this clonotype. V is TRBV20-1 and J is TRBJ2-7, with TRBD2 identical over 15 bases. The germline V gene has CDR1 DFQATT and CDR2 SNEGSKA (reference sequence). The ends lost 6 bases at V and 3 bases at J; junction bases unmatched: 9. This CDR3 spans 16 amino acids. In DNA, the CDR3 is TGCAGTGCCAGAAGCTCGGGACTAGCGGGAGGCTACGAGCAGTACTTC. Residues: CSARSSGLAGGYEQYF.

This clonotype was recorded many times. This chain uses TRBV3-1 with TRBJ2-7, with D possibly TRBD1 on 5 matching bases. V lost 4 bases to trimming and J lost 3 bases, with 10 bases between them. The CDR3 length is 13 residues. Germline loops: CDR1 LGHDT, CDR2 YNNKEL (reference sequence). The chain's CDR3 is CASSPGYRYEQYF. In nucleotides, the CDR3 is TGTGCCAGCAGCCCAGGGTATCGCTACGAGCAGTACTTC.

With respect to this clonotype: At one of its ends the junction is not consistent with the germline gene, which may arise from a read error. The DNA of the CDR3 is TGTGCCAGCAGTTCCACAGTAGCTAACTATAGCTACACCTTC. It yields the protein CASSSTVANYSYTF. V gene TRBV6-5 combines with J gene TRBJ1-2, with no clear D. The length of the CDR3 is 14 residues. Germline V lookup: CDR1 MNHEY, CDR2 SVGAGI.

This clonotype was recorded a few times. The chain joins TRBV29-1 to TRBJ1-2, with D tentatively TRBD1 (6 bases). The ends were cut back, 6 bases at V and 0 bases at J, with 11 bases in the middle. This CDR3 is 13 amino acids long. Germline-derived CDR1 and CDR2 are SQVTM and ANQGSEA. The CDR3 loop reads CSVGDISNYGYTF. The CDR3 DNA reads as TGCAGCGTGGGGGACATATCTAACTATGGCTACACCTTC.

At least ten counts were recorded for this clonotype. The CDR3 nucleotides are TGTGCCAGCTCACCCCGGGATATACCCTACAATGAGCAGTTCTTC. Protein sequence: CASSPRDIPYNEQFF. The genes are TRBV18 and TRBJ2-1, with a possible D match to TRBD2 (5 bases). V was cut by 3 bases and J by 2 bases, with 11 bases left in between. Germline CDR1 reads KGHSH; CDR2 reads LQKENI. The CDR3 extends over 15 amino acids.

CDR3: CASSQGDYRTKNIQYF. DNA for the CDR3: TGTGCCAGCAGCCAAGGAGACTACAGAACGAAAAACATTCAGTACTTC. The chain employs TRBV3-1 and TRBJ2-4, with a possible D match to TRBD2 (5 bases). Looked up from germline, CDR1 is LGHDT and CDR2 is YNNKEL (reference sequence). V shed 1 base and J shed 4 bases, with 14 bases lying between them. CDR3 length: 16 residues.

The rearrangement links TRBV14 to TRBJ2-3; D is unclear. This CDR3 contains 16 residues. The V and J ends lost 4 bases and 0 bases respectively, with 14 bases between them. Looked up from germline, CDR1 is SGHDN and CDR2 is FVKESK. The DNA for the CDR3 is TGTGCCAGCAGCCCGGCGTGGGGAATCAGCACAGATACGCAGTATTTT. It translates to CASSPAWGISTDTQYF.

This clonotype was seen only a few times. J is TRBJ2-7 and V is TRBV9; TRBD1 matches 7 bases. CDR1 and CDR2 from the germline V gene are SGDLS and YYNGEE. The length of the CDR3 is 14 residues. V shed 0 bases and J 4 bases; nucleotides not matched to a gene: 4. CDR3 bases: TGTGCCAGCAGCGTAGGGGACAGCCTGTACGAGCAGTACTTC. This encodes CASSVGDSLYEQYF. The full variable domain, in which reference TRBV9 and TRBJ2-7 provide the parts outside the CDR3, is DSGVTQTPKHLITATGQRVTLRCSPRSGDLSVYWYQQSLDQGLQFLIQYYNGEERAKGNILERFSAQQFPDLHSELNLSSLELGDSALYFCASSVGDSLYEQYFGPGTRLTVT.

V and J are TRBV20-1 and TRBJ2-1, with 16 bases matching TRBD2. The length of the CDR3 is 15 residues. V was clipped by 0 bases and J by 10 bases; unmatched bases: 3. Per germline, CDR1 DFQATT and CDR2 SNEGSKA (reference sequence). DNA for the CDR3: TGCAGTGCTAGAGATGGGACTAGCGGGAGGGGAGAGCAGTTCTTC. Translation gives CSARDGTSGRGEQFF.

V is TRBV13 and J is TRBJ1-2; D gene uncertain. The CDR3 contains 16 residues. From germline, CDR1 is PRHDT and CDR2 FYEKMQ (reference sequence). Trimming took off 0 bases at V and 2 bases at J, with 13 bases between the two ends. The CDR3 nucleotides read TGTGCCAGCAGCTTAGGCCTGAAAGGGTCCAACTATGGCTACACCTTC. It yields the protein CASSLGLKGSNYGYTF.

This clonotype was seen a handful of times. This CDR3 reads CASSLGGRSPNTQYF. DNA for the CDR3: TGTGCCAGCAGTTTAGGAGGGCGGTCCCCCAATACGCAGTATTTT. V is TRBV27 and J is TRBJ2-3; D possibly corresponds to TRBD2 (6 bases). CDR3 length: 15 amino acids. Looked up from germline, CDR1 is MNHEY and CDR2 is SMNVEV (reference sequence). V was shortened by 2 bases and J by 7 bases, with 16 bases between the two germline ends.

The chain couples TRBV9 to TRBJ2-1; 9 nucleotides line up with TRBD1. V trimming: 2 bases; J trimming: 8 bases; junction bases outside the gene matches: 5. The CDR3 runs to 14 residues. Germline V gene lookup returns CDR1 SGDLS and CDR2 YYNGEE. The DNA for the CDR3 is TGTGCCAGCAGCGTGGGACAGGGTGAGGATGAGCAGTTCTTC. Translating it yields CASSVGQGEDEQFF.

The V gene is TRBV12-3 or TRBV12-4, the J gene TRBJ2-5; 7 bases align to TRBD2. The length of the CDR3 is 15 residues. Trimming removed 5 bases from V and 0 bases from J; junction bases left unmatched: 6. The CDR3 region has the DNA TGTGCCAGCAGTCCCCTCACTAGCGACCAAGAGACCCAGTACTTC. Translating it yields CASSPLTSDQETQYF.

This clonotype was seen repeatedly, ten times or more. The chain carries TRBV27 and TRBJ2-4, with 9 bases matching TRBD2. The CDR3 spans 14 residues. Unmatched junction bases numbered 5, after V lost 5 bases and J lost 6 bases. Germline V gene data show CDR1 as MNHEY and CDR2 as SMNVEV (reference sequence). CDR3 in amino acids: CASSPRGGGNIQYF. The CDR3 DNA follows: TGTGCCAGCAGTCCGCGGGGGGGCGGAAACATTCAGTACTTC.

This clonotype was counted only a few times. This chain joins TRBV2 and TRBJ1-6; D is possibly TRBD1 (6 bases). This CDR3 has 16 amino acids. The V end lost 5 bases, the J end lost 1 base, and 12 bases lay between the germline ends. Germline loops: CDR1 SNHLY, CDR2 FYNNEI. The chain's CDR3 is CASSFTGSSYNSPLHF. The CDR3 region has the DNA TGTGCCAGCAGTTTTACAGGGTCTTCCTATAATTCACCCCTCCACTTT. Together with reference TRBV2 and TRBJ1-6, the CDR3 gives the full variable domain: EPEVTQTPSHQVTQMGQEVILRCVPISNHLYFYWYRQILGQKVEFLVSFYNNEISEKSEIFDDQFSVERPDGSNFTLKIRSTKLEDSAMYFCASSFTGSSYNSPLHFGNGTRLTVT.

This clonotype has a handful of counts. This chain joins TRBV27 and TRBJ2-1; possibly TRBD2 for D (5 bases). Germline V gene sequence: CDR1 MNHEY, CDR2 SMNVEV (reference sequence). Trimming removed 7 bases at V and 7 bases at J, with 14 bases between. The CDR3 length is 13 residues. The CDR3 spells CASKTNPYNEQFF. The CDR3 DNA reads as TGTGCCAGCAAGACTAACCCGTATAATGAGCAGTTCTTC.

This clonotype was found a few times. V and J are TRBV6-1 and TRBJ2-3; the match to TRBD2 covers 8 bases. The junction had 5 bases not matched to a gene; V was cut back by 10 bases and J by 5 bases. Germline V gives CDR1 MNHNS, CDR2 SASEGT. The CDR3 has 12 residues. CDR3 protein: CATAGGGDTQYF. CDR3 sequence (DNA): TGTGCCACCGCCGGGGGGGGAGATACGCAGTATTTT.

The chain recombines TRBV5-1 with TRBJ1-1; 7 bases are a match to TRBD1. The trim removed 3 bases at V and 4 bases at J, leaving 6 bases unmatched. CDR3 size: 14 residues. Germline V CDR1 and CDR2: SGHRS, YFSETQ. This CDR3 is CASSSKAGGTEAFF. The CDR3 nucleotides read TGCGCCAGCAGCTCGAAAGCAGGGGGCACTGAAGCTTTCTTT.

V usage is TRBV20-1 and J usage is TRBJ1-2; a weak D match, TRBD1 (5 bases). V shed 0 bases and J shed 5 bases, with 19 bases lying between them. The CDR3 spans 16 residues. CDR1 and CDR2 (germline): DFQATT, SNEGSKA (reference sequence). Here the CDR3 DNA reads TGCAGTGCTAGAGATATTAGGGACCCACTGGGGTATGGCTACACCTTC. Translated, it gives CSARDIRDPLGYGYTF.

CDR3 DNA sequence: TGCAGTGCTACAGGGACAGCCAACTATGGCTACACCTTC. It specifies CSATGTANYGYTF. The chain combines TRBV20-1 with TRBJ1-2, with TRBD1 matching over 7 bases. Germline trimming cut 4 bases from V and 2 bases from J; bases unmatched to any gene: 4. The V gene's germline CDR1 is DFQATT and CDR2 SNEGSKA (reference sequence). There are 13 residues in the CDR3.

This clonotype was seen a few times. V usage is TRBV12-3 or TRBV12-4 and J usage is TRBJ1-5; D is undetermined. The CDR3 totals 14 residues. V was clipped by 2 bases and J by 7 bases, with 12 bases between them. The CDR3 DNA is TGTGCCAGCAGTTTATGGTCGAAGGGCCAGCCCCAGCATTTT. Its translation is CASSLWSKGQPQHF.

The chain couples TRBV7-6 to TRBJ2-3, with 14 bases aligning to TRBD2. The CDR3 contains 18 residues. The germline V gene has CDR1 SGHVS and CDR2 FNYEAQ. The junction had 7 bases not matched to a gene; V was cut back by 3 bases and J by 2 bases. In nucleotides, the CDR3 is TGTGCCAGCAGCTTTGGGACTAGCGGGGGCCTATCCACAGATACGCAGTATTTT. Its translation is CASSFGTSGGLSTDTQYF.

The chain couples TRBV6-5 to TRBJ1-2, with no clear D. The CDR3 length is 13 residues. From germline, CDR1 is MNHEY and CDR2 SVGAGI. V lost 0 bases, J lost 5 bases, and 7 bases lay in between. The CDR3 protein is CASSYSSVYGYTF. The CDR3 coding sequence is TGTGCCAGCAGTTACTCGTCAGTTTATGGCTACACCTTC.

This chain connects TRBV9 to TRBJ2-7, with 9 positions matching TRBD2. Germline loops: CDR1 SGDLS, CDR2 YYNGEE. The CDR3 contains 16 residues. Losses at the gene ends were 0 bases for V and 5 bases for J; bases not matched to a gene: 9. The CDR3 nucleotides read TGTGCCAGCAGCGTAGGATTTGCGGGGGGGTACCACGAGCAGTACTTC. This gives the protein CASSVGFAGGYHEQYF.

This clonotype was counted only a few times. V usage is TRBV7-2 and J usage is TRBJ2-7; TRBD2 matches 10 bases. CDR1 is SGHTA, CDR2 FQGNSA, per germline. The CDR3 sequence is 15 residues long. V gave up 5 bases and J gave up 4 bases; unmatched junction bases: 8. CDR3 region: CASSADGTSAYEQYF. In nucleotides, the CDR3 is TGTGCCAGCAGCGCAGACGGGACTAGCGCATACGAGCAGTACTTC.

This clonotype has a count of ten or more. This sequence joins TRBV20-1 and TRBJ1-1, with TRBD1 matching over 7 bases. Germline CDR1 is DFQATT and CDR2 is SNEGSKA (reference sequence). This CDR3 is built from 16 residues. V lost 0 bases and J lost 0; bases outside the gene matches: 7. CDR3 nucleotides: TGCAGTGCTAGAGATTGGGACAGAACCTTGAACACTGAAGCTTTCTTT. This gives the protein CSARDWDRTLNTEAFF.

This clonotype was seen a handful of times. The chain joins TRBV6-1 to TRBJ1-2, with D possibly TRBD1 on 6 matching bases. V lost 6 bases, J lost 0 bases, and 17 bases lay in between. The CDR3 has 16 amino acids. Germline assignment: CDR1 MNHNS and CDR2 SASEGT. The CDR3 region has the DNA TGTGCCAGCAGGCCGGGGGCAGAACTCACTAACTATGGCTACACCTTC. As protein: CASRPGAELTNYGYTF.

This clonotype was seen a single time. The chain uses TRBV6-4 and TRBJ2-1, with 7 positions matching TRBD2. CDR1 and CDR2 (germline): MRHNA, SNTAGT. CDR3 size: 16 residues. Trimming removed 0 bases from V and 0 bases from J; junction bases left unmatched: 2. As DNA, the CDR3 is TGTGCCAGCAGTGACTCCTGGACTAGCTCCTACAATGAGCAGTTCTTC. It is translated as CASSDSWTSSYNEQFF.